Here is one T cell receptor (beta chain) with its context. Its antigen is not known. Germline assignment: CDR1 MGHRA and CDR2 YSYEKL. Trimming left V 0 bases short and J 0 bases short, with 9 bases between. The CDR3 has 16 amino acids. PCR used 60 Vbeta primers and 13 Jbeta primers. Sequencing used immunoSEQ multiplex PCR; TCRdb keeps in-frame clones, though not all of them. Its table lists approximately 120,000 clones. This record comes from a study of cytomegalovirus exposure and HLA in healthy donors. Study-wide results and limits: Cytomegalovirus-associated status was assigned to some 160 TCR beta chains. Most TCR sequences were seen very rarely across donors, but some public TCRs occurred in many. Another analysis was done later, and it associated approximately 15,000 TCR beta sequences with HLA alleles at 0.05 false discovery rate.

The source material was PBMCs. The receptor was isolated from a man aged 18 to 29 in good health and CMV-seronegative. The chain uses TRBV4-1 and TRBJ1-5, with D uncertain. The DNA for the CDR3 is TGCGCCAGCAGCCAAGACCAGATTTATAGCAATCAGCCCCAGCATTTT. It yields the protein CASSQDQIYSNQPQHF.